The T cell receptor (beta chain) under discussion was sequenced for a study of blood T cell repertoires in COVID-19. Sequencing used immunoSEQ multiplex PCR; TCRdb keeps in-frame clones, though not all of them. Found here are 350,000 to 550,000 clones, approximately 92% of them singletons; the top ten hold 1.1%. Germline CDR1 is SEHNR and CDR2 is FQNEAQ (reference sequence). The J segment lost 4 bases and the V segment lost 5 bases, leaving 3 bases of the junction unmatched. The CDR3 is 14 amino acids. This TCR came from a man between 25 and 39 years old who had recovered from COVID-19. Sequencing was carried out using PBMCs or T cells enriched from blood (not recorded which). This chain links TRBV7-9 with TRBJ1-3, with 9 bases identical to TRBD1. The chain's CDR3 is CASSEGTGGNTIYF. Written as DNA, the CDR3 is TGTGCCAGCAGCGAGGGGACAGGGGGAAACACCATATATTTT.